This TCR beta chain was identified during a study of control samples from healthy donors and cancer patients (dated by TCRdb to 2020 to 2021). In the case of this clone: Its antigen is unknown. Base qualities are not at hand, and no much larger clone is one base apart.

The protocol used for the library was the immunoSEQ multiplex PCR assay. TCRdb took over this immuneACCESS table, retaining in-frame rearrangements with V and J assigned. Such tables are incomplete; in checked studies, under half of the missing clones stem from an unresolved V gene, and the remainder is unexplained. The sample records some 89,000 clones, around 86% of which are singletons. In total, the top ten clones hold about 21% of the sample. Via the germline V gene (reference sequence), CDR1 is SGHKS and CDR2 YYEKEE. V loses 0 bases at its end and J loses 2 bases; junction bases beyond the gene matches: 8. From the cysteine up to the phenylalanine, the CDR3 has a length of 18 residues. The kept DNA is CDR3 alone, 54 bases in frame from the first base.

Sequenced material: blood. The chain employs TRBV5-5 and TRBJ2-1; TRBD2 agrees with 10 junctional bases. The clonotype originates from a man aged 25-40 years in good health. The CDR3 protein is CASSLDSSGGIAYNEQFF. The DNA is TGTGCCAGCAGCTTGGACTCTAGCGGGGGTATAGCCTACAATGAGCAGTTCTTC.